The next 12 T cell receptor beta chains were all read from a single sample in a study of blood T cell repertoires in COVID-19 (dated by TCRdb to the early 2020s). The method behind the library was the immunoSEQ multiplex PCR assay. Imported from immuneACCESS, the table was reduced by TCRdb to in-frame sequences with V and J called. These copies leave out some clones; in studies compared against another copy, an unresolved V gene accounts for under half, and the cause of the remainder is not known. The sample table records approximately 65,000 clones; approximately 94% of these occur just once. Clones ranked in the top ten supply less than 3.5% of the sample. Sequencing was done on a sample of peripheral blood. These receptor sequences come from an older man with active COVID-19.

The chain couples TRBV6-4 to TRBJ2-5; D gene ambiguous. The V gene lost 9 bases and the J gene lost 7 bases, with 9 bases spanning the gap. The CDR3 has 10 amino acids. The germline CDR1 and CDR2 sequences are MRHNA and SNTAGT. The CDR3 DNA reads TGTGCCAGGTTAAGAGTGACCCAGTACTTC. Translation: CARLRVTQYF.

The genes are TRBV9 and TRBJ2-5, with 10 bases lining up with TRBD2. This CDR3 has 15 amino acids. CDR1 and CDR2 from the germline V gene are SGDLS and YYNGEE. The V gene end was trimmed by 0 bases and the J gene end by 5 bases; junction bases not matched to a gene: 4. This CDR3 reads CASSVVSGGVETQYF. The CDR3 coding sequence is TGTGCCAGCAGCGTAGTGAGCGGGGGGGTCGAGACCCAGTACTTC. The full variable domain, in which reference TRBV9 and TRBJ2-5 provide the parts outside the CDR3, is DSGVTQTPKHLITATGQRVTLRCSPRSGDLSVYWYQQSLDQGLQFLIQYYNGEERAKGNILERFSAQQFPDLHSELNLSSLELGDSALYFCASSVVSGGVETQYFGPGTRLLVL.

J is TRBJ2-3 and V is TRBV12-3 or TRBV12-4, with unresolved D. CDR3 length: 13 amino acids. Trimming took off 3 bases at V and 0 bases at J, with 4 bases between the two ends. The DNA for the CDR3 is TGTGCCAGCAGTTTGACTAGCACAGATACGCAGTATTTT. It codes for CASSLTSTDTQYF.

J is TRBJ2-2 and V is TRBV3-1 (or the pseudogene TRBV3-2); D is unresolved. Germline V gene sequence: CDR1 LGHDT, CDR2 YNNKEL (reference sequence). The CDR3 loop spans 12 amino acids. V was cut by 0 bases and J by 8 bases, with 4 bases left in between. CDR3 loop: CASSQDIGELFF. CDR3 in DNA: TGTGCCAGCAGCCAAGATATAGGGGAGCTGTTTTTT.

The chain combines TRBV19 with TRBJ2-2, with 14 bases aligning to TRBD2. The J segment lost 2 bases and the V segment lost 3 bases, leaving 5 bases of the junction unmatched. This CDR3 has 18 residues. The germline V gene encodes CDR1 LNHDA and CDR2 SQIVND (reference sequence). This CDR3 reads CASSISGLAGANTGELFF. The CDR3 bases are TGTGCCAGTAGTATCTCGGGACTAGCGGGGGCTAACACCGGGGAGCTGTTTTTT.

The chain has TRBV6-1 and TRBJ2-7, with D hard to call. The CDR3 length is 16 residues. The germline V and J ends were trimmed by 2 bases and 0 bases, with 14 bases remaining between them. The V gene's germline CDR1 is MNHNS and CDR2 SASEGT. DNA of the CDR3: TGTGCCAGCAGTGAACGCGGCAGTTCAAGCTCCTACGAGCAGTACGTC. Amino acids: CASSERGSSSSYEQYV.

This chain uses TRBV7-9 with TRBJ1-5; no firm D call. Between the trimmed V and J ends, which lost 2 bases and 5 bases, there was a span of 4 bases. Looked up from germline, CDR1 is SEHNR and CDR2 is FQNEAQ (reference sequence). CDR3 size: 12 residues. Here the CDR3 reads CASSLLDQPQHF. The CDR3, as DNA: TGTGCCAGCAGCTTATTAGATCAGCCCCAGCATTTT.

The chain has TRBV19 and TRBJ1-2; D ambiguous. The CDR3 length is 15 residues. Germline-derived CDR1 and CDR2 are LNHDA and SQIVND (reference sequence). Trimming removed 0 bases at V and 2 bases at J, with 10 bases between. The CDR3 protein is CASSIDPLQNYGYTF. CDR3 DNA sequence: TGTGCCAGTAGTATAGACCCGTTACAAAACTATGGCTACACCTTC.

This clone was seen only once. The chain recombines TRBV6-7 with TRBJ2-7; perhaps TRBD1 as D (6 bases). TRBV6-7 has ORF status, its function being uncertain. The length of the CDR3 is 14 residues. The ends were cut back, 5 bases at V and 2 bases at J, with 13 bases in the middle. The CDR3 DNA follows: TGTGCCAGCAGTATTAGACAGGAGACCTACGAGCAGTACGTC. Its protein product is CASSIRQETYEQYV.

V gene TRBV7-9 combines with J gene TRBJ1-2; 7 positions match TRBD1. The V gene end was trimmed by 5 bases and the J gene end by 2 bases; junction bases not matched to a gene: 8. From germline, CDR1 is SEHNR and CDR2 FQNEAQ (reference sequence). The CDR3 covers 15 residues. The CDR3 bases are TGTGCCAGCAGCCCACCGGACAGGTCCAACTATGGCTACACCTTC. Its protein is CASSPPDRSNYGYTF.

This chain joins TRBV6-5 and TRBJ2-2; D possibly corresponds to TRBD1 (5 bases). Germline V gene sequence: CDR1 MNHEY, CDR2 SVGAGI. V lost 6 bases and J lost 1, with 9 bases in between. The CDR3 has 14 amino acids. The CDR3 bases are TGTGCCAGCAGGACAGAAATGAACACCGGGGAGCTGTTTTTT. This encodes CASRTEMNTGELFF.

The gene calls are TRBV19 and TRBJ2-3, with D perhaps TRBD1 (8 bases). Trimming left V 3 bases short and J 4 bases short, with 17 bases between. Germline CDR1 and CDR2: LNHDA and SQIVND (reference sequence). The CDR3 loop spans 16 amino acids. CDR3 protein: CASSIRTGRGADTQYF. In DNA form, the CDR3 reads TGTGCCAGTAGTATTAGGACAGGGAGGGGGGCAGATACGCAGTATTTT.